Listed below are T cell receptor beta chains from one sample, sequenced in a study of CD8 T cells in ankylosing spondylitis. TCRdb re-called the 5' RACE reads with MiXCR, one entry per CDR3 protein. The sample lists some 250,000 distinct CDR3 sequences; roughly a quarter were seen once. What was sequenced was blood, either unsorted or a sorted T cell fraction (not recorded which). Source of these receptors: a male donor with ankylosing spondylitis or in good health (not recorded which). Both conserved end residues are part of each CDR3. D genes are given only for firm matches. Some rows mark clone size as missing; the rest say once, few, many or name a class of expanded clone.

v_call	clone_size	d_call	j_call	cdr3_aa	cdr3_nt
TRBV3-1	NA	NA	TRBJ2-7	CASSQVEGTWYF	TGTGCCAGCAGCCAAGTGGAAGGGACGTGGTACTTC
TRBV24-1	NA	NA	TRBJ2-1	CATSDPGGRIYNEQFF	TGTGCCACCAGTGACCCCGGGGGTCGGATCTACAATGAGCAGTTCTTC
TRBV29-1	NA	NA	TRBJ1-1	CSASGGAEAFF	TGCAGCGCCTCCGGCGGGGCTGAAGCTTTCTTT
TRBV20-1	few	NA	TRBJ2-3	CSAELAQDTQYF	TGCAGTGCCGAGCTGGCACAGGATACGCAGTATTTT
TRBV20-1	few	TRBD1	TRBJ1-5	CSARHPGGKSNQPQHF	TGCAGTGCTAGACACCCAGGGGGCAAGAGCAATCAGCCCCAGCATTTT
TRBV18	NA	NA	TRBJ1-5	CASSPEGHQPQHF	TGTGCCAGCTCACCGGAGGGTCATCAGCCCCAGCATTTT
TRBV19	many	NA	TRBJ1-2	CASTNMGQLFYGYTF	TGTGCCAGTACCAACATGGGGCAGCTTTTCTATGGCTACACCTTC
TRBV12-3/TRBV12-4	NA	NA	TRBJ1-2	CASSFPTYGYTF	TGTGCCAGCAGTTTCCCCACATATGGCTACACCTTC
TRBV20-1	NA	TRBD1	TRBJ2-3	CSATTPGGQDSTDTQYF	TGCAGTGCTACGACCCCAGGGGGCCAGGATAGCACAGATACGCAGTATTTT
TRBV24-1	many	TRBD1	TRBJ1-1	CATSGAGGADTEAFF	TGTGCCACCAGTGGGGCAGGGGGCGCGGACACTGAAGCTTTCTTT
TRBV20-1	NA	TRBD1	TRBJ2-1	CSASGTDQNEQFF	TGCAGTGCTAGTGGGACAGACCAAAATGAGCAGTTCTTC
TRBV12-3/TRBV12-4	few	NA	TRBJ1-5	CASSWNEEQPQHF	TGTGCCAGCAGCTGGAACGAGGAGCAGCCCCAGCATTTT
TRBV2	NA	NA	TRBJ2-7	CASRRDTLRYEQYF	TGTGCCAGCAGACGGGACACCCTTCGCTACGAGCAGTACTTC
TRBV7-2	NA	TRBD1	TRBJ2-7	CASSFDRGPYEQYF	TGTGCCAGCAGCTTTGACAGGGGGCCCTACGAGCAGTACTTC
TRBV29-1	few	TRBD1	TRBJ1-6	CSARQGRNSPLHF	TGCAGCGCGAGACAGGGCAGGAATTCACCCCTCCACTTT
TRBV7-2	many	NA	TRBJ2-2	CASSLNPDTGELFF	TGTGCCAGCAGCTTAAACCCAGACACCGGGGAGCTGTTTTTT
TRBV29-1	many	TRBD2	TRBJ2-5	CSVKSGGHQETQYF	TGCAGCGTAAAAAGCGGGGGCCACCAAGAGACCCAGTACTTC
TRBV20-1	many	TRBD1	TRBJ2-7	CSARVLTGGHVQNEQYF	TGCAGTGCTAGAGTCCTGACAGGGGGCCATGTCCAGAACGAGCAGTACTTC
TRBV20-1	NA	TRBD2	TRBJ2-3	CSARTSGVDTQYF	TGCAGTGCTAGGACTAGCGGGGTTGATACGCAGTATTTT
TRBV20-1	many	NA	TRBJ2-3	CSASTFGGLTDTQYF	TGCAGTGCTAGTACGTTCGGGGGGCTCACAGATACGCAGTATTTT
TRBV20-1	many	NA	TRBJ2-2	CSARARFGELFF	TGCAGTGCTAGAGCAAGGTTCGGGGAGCTGTTTTTT
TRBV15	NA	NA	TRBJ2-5	CATSRTGRDQETQYF	TGTGCCACCAGCAGAACTGGACGGGACCAAGAGACCCAGTACTTC
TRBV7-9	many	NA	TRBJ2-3	CASSLAVRSGADTQYF	TGTGCCAGCAGCTTAGCGGTCCGCTCCGGGGCAGATACGCAGTATTTT
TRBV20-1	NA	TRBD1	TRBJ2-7	CSARDADRGAYEQYF	TGCAGTGCTAGAGATGCCGACAGGGGCGCCTACGAGCAGTACTTC
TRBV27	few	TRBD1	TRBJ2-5	CASSQQGFMAQYF	TGTGCCAGCAGTCAACAGGGGTTTATGGCCCAGTACTTC
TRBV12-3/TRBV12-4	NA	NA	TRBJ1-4	CASSLGGDEKLFF	TGTGCCAGCAGTTTGGGAGGGGACGAAAAACTGTTTTTT
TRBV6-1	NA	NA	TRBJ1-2	CASNRSPPYGYTF	TGTGCCAGCAACCGATCGCCACCCTATGGCTACACCTTC
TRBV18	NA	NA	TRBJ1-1	CASSSDGYTEAFF	TGTGCCAGCTCGTCGGACGGGTACACTGAAGCTTTCTTT
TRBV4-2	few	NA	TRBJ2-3	CASSQDPVSSTDTQYF	TGTGCCAGCAGCCAAGATCCAGTCTCTAGCACAGATACGCAGTATTTT
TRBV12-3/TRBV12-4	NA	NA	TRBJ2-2	CASSPGLNTGELFF	TGTGCCAGCAGCCCGGGACTGAACACCGGGGAGCTGTTTTTT
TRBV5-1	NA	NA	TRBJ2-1	CASSFEGGNNEQFF	TGCGCCAGCAGCTTTGAAGGAGGAAACAATGAGCAGTTCTTC
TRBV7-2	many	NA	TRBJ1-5	CASSSNNQPQHF	TGTGCCAGCAGCTCAAACAATCAGCCCCAGCATTTT
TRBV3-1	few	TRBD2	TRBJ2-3	CASSPAGRGWTDTQYF	TGTGCCAGCAGCCCAGCCGGGCGGGGGTGGACAGATACGCAGTATTTT
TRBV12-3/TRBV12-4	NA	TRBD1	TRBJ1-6	CASSPGTGASSPLHF	TGTGCCAGCAGTCCCGGGACAGGTGCCTCTTCACCCCTCCACTTT
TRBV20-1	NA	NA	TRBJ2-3	CSAPTTREWWTDTQYF	TGCAGTGCCCCGACCACGAGGGAGTGGTGGACAGATACGCAGTATTTT
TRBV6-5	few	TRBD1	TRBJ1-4	CASRTGNEKLFF	TGTGCCAGCAGGACAGGGAATGAAAAACTGTTTTTT
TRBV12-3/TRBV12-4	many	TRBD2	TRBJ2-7	CASSKTGGYEQYF	TGTGCCAGCAGTAAGACCGGGGGGTACGAGCAGTACTTC
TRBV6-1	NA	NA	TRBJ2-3	CASTQISGPSTDTQYF	TGTGCCAGCACACAGATTAGCGGACCGAGCACAGATACGCAGTATTTT
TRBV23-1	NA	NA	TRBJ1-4	CASNQQGIGEKLFF	TGCGCCAGCAATCAACAGGGCATCGGCGAAAAACTGTTTTTT
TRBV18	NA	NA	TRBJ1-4	CASSRGQEEKLFF	TGTGCCAGCTCACGGGGCCAGGAGGAAAAACTGTTTTTT
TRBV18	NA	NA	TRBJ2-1	CASSLGWGNKQFF	TGTGCCAGCTCACTGGGTTGGGGGAATAAGCAGTTCTTC